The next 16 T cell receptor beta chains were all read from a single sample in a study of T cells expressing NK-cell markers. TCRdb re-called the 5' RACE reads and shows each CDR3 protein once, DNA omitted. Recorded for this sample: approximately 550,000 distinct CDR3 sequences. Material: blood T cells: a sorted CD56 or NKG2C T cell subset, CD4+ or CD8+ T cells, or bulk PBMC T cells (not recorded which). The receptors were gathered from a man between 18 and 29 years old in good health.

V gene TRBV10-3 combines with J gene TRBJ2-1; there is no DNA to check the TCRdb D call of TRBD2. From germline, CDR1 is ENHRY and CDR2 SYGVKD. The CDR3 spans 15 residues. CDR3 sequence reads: CAISAGLAGDNEQFF.

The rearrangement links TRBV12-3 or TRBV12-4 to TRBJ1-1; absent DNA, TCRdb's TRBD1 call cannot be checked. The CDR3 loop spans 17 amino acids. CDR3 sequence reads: CASSPDRGRERDTEAFF.

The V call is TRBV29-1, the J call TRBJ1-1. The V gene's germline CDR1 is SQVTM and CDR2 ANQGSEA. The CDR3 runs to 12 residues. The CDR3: CSVLAGEGRAFF.

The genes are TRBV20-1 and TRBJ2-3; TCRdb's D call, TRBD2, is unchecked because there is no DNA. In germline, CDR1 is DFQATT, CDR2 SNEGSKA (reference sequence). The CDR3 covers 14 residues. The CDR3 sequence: CSARDRGRGDTQYF.

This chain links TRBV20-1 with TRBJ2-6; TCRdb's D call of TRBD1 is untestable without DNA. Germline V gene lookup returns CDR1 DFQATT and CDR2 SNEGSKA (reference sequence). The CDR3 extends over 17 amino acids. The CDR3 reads CSLLVDRGSSGANVLTF.

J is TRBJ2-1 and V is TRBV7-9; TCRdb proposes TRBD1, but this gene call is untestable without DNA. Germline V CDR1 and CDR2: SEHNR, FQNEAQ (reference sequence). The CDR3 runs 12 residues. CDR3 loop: CASRDRGNEQFF. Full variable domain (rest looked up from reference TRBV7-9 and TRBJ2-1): DTGVSQNPRHKITKRGQNVTFRCDPISEHNRLYWYRQTLGQGPEFLTYFQNEAQLEKSRLLSDRFSAERPKGSFSTLEIQRTEQGDSAMYLCASRDRGNEQFFGPGTRLTVL.

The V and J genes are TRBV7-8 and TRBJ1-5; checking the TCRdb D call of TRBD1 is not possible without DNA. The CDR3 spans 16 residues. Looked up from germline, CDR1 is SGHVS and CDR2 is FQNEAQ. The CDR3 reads CASSLGGQISNQPQHF.

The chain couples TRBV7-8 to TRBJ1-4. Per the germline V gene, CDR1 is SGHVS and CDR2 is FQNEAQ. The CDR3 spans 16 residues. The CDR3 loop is CASSLAMGDSKEKLFF.

CDR3 amino acids: CSVEDRTGPQETQYF. The chain employs TRBV29-1 and TRBJ2-5; the TRBD1 assignment by TCRdb is unverifiable without DNA. The CDR3 is 15 amino acids. In germline, CDR1 is SQVTM, CDR2 ANQGSEA.

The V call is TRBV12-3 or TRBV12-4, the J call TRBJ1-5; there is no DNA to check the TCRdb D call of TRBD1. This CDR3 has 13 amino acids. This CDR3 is CASSSRGNQPQHF.

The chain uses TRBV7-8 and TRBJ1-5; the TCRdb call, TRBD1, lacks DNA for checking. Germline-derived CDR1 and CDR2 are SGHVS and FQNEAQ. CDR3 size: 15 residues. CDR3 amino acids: CASSPSGRENQPQHF.

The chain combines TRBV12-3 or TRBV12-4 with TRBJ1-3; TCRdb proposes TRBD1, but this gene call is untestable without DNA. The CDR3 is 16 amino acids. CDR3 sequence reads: CASSLPEGIAGNTIYF.

CDR3 loop: CASSYPRDGLSRESSNQPQHF. The chain has TRBV6-2 or TRBV6-3 and TRBJ1-5; TCRdb indicates TRBD1, and absent DNA this call remains unverified. The CDR3 length is 21 residues. Germline values: CDR1 MNHEY, CDR2 SVGEGT.

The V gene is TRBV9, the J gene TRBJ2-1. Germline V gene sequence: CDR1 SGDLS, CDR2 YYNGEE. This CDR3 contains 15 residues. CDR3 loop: CASSVGSGQTKEQFF.

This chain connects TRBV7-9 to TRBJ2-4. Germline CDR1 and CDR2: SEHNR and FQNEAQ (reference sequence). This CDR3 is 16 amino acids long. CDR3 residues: CASSHQTTVAKNIQYF.

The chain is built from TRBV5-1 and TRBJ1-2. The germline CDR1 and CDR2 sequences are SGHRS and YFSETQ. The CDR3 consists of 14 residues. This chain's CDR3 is CASSDRVIGYGYTF.